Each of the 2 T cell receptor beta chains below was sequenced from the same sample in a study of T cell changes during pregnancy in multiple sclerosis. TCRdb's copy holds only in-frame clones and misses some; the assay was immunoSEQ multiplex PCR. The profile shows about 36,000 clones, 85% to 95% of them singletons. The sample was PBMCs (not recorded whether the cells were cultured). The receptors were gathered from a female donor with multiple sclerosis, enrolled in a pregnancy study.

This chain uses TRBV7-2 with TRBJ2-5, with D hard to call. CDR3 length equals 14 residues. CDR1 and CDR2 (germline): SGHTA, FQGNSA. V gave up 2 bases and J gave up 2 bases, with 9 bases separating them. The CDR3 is CASSLRSRQETQYF. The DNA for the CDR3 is TGTGCCAGCAGCTTACGGTCCCGTCAAGAGACCCAGTACTTC.

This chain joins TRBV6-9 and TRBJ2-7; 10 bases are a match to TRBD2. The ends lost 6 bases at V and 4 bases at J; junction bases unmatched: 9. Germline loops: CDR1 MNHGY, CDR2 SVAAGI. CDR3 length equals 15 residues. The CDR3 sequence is CASRTSGTSEYEQYF. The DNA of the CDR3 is TGTGCCAGCAGAACGTCCGGGACTAGCGAGTACGAGCAGTACTTC.